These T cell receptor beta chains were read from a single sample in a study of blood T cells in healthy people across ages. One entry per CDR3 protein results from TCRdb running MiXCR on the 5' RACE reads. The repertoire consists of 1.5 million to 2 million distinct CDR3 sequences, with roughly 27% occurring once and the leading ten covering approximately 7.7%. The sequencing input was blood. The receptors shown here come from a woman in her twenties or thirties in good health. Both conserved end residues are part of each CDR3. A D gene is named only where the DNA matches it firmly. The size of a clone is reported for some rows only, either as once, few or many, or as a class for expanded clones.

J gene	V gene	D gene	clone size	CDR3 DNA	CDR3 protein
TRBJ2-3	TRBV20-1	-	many	TGCAGTGCCAGAGGACCACCCGAGGATACGCAGTATTTT	CSARGPPEDTQYF
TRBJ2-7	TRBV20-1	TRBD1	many	TGCAGTGCTAGAGTTGGTACAGGGGCATACGAGCAGTACTTC	CSARVGTGAYEQYF
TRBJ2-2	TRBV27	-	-	TGTGCCAGCAGTATTCAAACCGGGGAGCTGTTTTTT	CASSIQTGELFF
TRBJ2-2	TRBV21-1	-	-	-	CASSPSFASGSSNTGELFF
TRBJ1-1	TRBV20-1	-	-	TGCAGTGCTAGAGAGCCGACTCGTGGGGACACTGAAGCTTTCTTT	CSAREPTRGDTEAFF
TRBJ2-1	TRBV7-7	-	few	TGTGCCAGCAGCCCCCGTTCCGGGGGGCGCTTCAATGAGCAGTTCTTC	CASSPRSGGRFNEQFF
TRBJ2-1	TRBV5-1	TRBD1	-	TGCGCCAGCCGGGATAGGGGACAGGGATACAATAAGCAGTTCTTC	CASRDRGQGYNKQFF
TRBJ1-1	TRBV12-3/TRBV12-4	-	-	TGTGCCAGCAGTCCCCTAGGCCCCTTTGAAGCTTTCTTT	CASSPLGPFEAFF
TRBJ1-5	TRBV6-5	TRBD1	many	TGTGCCAGCAGTTATACAGGGGGAGACCAGCCCCAGCATTTT	CASSYTGGDQPQHF
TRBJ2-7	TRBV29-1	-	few	TGCAGCGTTGGGCAGGGTAGCGGATTCGACGAGCAGTACTTC	CSVGQGSGFDEQYF
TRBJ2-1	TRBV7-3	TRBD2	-	TGTGCCAGCAGCCCGTCGAGCGGGGGGGCGCATGAGCAGTTCTTC	CASSPSSGGAHEQFF
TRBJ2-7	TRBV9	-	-	TGTGCCAGCAGCCCTAGGGGGTCCCCGAGCTCCTACGAGCAGTACTTC	CASSPRGSPSSYEQYF
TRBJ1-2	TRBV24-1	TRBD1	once	TGTGCCACCAGTGATCCGGAGACAGGGGCGATGGATGGCTACACCTTC	CATSDPETGAMDGYTF
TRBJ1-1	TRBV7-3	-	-	TGTGCCAGCAGCTTATCTCTGGACACTGAAGCTTTCTTT	CASSLSLDTEAFF
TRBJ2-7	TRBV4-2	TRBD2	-	TGTGCCAGCAGCCAAGGCACTAGCGGGGGGTCCTACAATGAGCAGTACTTC	CASSQGTSGGSYNEQYF
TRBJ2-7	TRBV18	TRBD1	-	TGTGCCAGCTCACCCCTGGGACAGGAGGCTTTCGAGCAGTACTTC	CASSPLGQEAFEQYF
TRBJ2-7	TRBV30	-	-	TGTGCCTGGAGCGTAAAGCCGGGACTGGGACCCTACGAGCAGTACTTC	CAWSVKPGLGPYEQYF
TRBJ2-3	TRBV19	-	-	TGTGCCAGTAGTACGGCAGGGAAGGTCACAGATACGCAGTATTTT	CASSTAGKVTDTQYF
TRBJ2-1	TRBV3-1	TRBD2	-	TGTGCCAGCAGACCATGGACTAGCGGGAGGAATGAGCAGTTCTTC	CASRPWTSGRNEQFF
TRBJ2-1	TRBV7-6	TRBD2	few	TGTGCCAGCAGCCTTAGCGGGGGGGCCGGCAATGAGCAGTTCTTC	CASSLSGGAGNEQFF
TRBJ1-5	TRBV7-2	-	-	TGTGCCAGCGCACAAACTTATAGCAATCAGCCCCAGCATTTT	CASAQTYSNQPQHF
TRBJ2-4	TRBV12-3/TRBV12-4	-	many	TGTGCCAGCAGTCACCGGGAGTACGGCAAAAACATTCAGTACTTC	CASSHREYGKNIQYF
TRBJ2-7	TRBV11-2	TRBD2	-	TGTGCCAGCAGCTTAATAGTAGTAGCGGGAGCGCCCTACGAGCAGTACTTC	CASSLIVVAGAPYEQYF
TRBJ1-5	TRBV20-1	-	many	TGCAGTGCTACCAGGGAGCGTGGAAGCAATCAGCCCCAGCATTTT	CSATRERGSNQPQHF
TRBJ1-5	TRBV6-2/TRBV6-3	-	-	TGTGCCAGCAGTTACTCGACCCGGCGGAACAATCAGCCCCAGCATTTT	CASSYSTRRNNQPQHF
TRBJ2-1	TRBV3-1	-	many	TGTGCCAGCAGCCAAGTCCCCCCGGGGGCCGGAAATGAGCAGTTCTTC	CASSQVPPGAGNEQFF
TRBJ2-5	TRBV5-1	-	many	TGCGCCAGCAGCCAGGTGGACAAAGAGACCCAGTACTTC	CASSQVDKETQYF
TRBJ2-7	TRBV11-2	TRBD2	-	TGTGCCAGCAGCTCGACTAGCGGGAGACATGGGGAGCAGTACTTC	CASSSTSGRHGEQYF
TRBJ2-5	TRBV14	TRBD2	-	TGTGCCAGCAGCCCCGGGAGGGGGGCCCAGTACTTC	CASSPGRGAQYF
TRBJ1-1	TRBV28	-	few	TGTGCCAGCAGTTTAGCAGGGGCGCGTAGTGAAGCTTTCTTT	CASSLAGARSEAFF
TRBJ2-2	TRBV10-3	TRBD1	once	TGTGCCATCAGTGTCGGGACAGAAGCGGACACCGGGGAGCTGTTTTTT	CAISVGTEADTGELFF
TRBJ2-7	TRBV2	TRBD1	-	TGTGCCAGCAGTCCGCTCAGGGGGCGAAACTCCTACGCGCAGTACTTC	CASSPLRGRNSYAQYF
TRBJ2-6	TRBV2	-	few	TGTGCCAGGCGGGGCTCCGACTCTGGGGCCAACGTCCTGACTTTC	CARRGSDSGANVLTF
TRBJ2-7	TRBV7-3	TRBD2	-	TGTGCCAGCAGCCCATCGGGGGGGCCCGGGACTGCTGTTGTTAAGTACTTC	CASSPSGGPGTAVVKYF
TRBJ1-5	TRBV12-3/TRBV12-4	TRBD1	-	TGTACCAGCAGTCCGCGGACAGGAGGCAATCAGCCCCAGCATTTT	CTSSPRTGGNQPQHF
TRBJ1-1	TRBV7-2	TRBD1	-	TGTGCCAGCACCCCAGAAGGGGGCAGGAACACTGGAGCTTTCTTT	CASTPEGGRNTGAFF
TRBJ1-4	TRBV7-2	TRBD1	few	TGTGCCAGCAGCCCCTGGACAGGGGCGGGAGAAAAACTGTTTTTT	CASSPWTGAGEKLFF
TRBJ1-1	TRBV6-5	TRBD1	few	TGTGCCAGCAGTTGGGACAGGGAACCATCTGAAGCTTTCTTT	CASSWDREPSEAFF
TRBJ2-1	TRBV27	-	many	TGTGCCAGCAGTGCAGAGGGGGGATCCTACAATGAGCAGTTCTTC	CASSAEGGSYNEQFF
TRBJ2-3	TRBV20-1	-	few	TGCAGTGCTAGATTGGGCCCGGGGGCGGGATTTGACACGCAGTATTTT	CSARLGPGAGFDTQYF
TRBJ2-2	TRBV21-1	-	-	TGTGCCAGCAGCAAACCAATAACAGGGGGCACCGGGGAGCTGTTTTTT	CASSKPITGGTGELFF
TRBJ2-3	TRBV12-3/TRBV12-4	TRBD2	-	TGTGCCAGCAGGAGACTAGCGGGCTCAGATACGCAGTATTTT	CASRRLAGSDTQYF
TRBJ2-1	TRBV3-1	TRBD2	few	TGTGCCAGCAGCCAAGCCCAGCGGGAGCACGGGAATGAGCAGTTCTTC	CASSQAQREHGNEQFF
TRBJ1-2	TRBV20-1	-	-	TGCAGTGCTAGTCGGGGGAACCATGGCTACACCTTC	CSASRGNHGYTF
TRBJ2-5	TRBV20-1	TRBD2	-	TGCAGTGCTCCAGGGACTAGCGGGGAGCAAGAGACCCAGTACTTC	CSAPGTSGEQETQYF
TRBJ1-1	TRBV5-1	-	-	TGCGCCAGCAGCCAGGCCAATCCGAACACTGAAGCTTTCTTT	CASSQANPNTEAFF
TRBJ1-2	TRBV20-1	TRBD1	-	TGCAGTGCTAGAGGCACCTATGGAACGGGACAGGGGGTCTCTAACTATGGCTACACCTTC	CSARGTYGTGQGVSNYGYTF
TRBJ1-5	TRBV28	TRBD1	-	TGTGCCAGCAACAAAGACAGGGCCCCTAATCAGCCCCAGCATTTT	CASNKDRAPNQPQHF
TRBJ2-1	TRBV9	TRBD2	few	TGTGCCAGCACTCGACTAGCGGGGGGGGACAATGAGCAGTTCTTC	CASTRLAGGDNEQFF
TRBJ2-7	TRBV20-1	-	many	TGCAGTGCTCAACCCATACAGGGCCTATCCTACGAGCAGTACTTC	CSAQPIQGLSYEQYF
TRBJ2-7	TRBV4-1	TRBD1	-	TGCGCCAGCAGCTCCAGGGGGCGGAACGAGCAGTACTTC	CASSSRGRNEQYF